The text below deals with one TCR beta chain. The sample originates from a study of blood T cell repertoires in COVID-19. The CDR3 length is 12 residues. V lost 3 bases to trimming and J lost 6 bases, with 8 bases between them. Per the authors' pipeline: Reference gene primer amplification gave nucleated cell count estimates. The table came from immunoSEQ multiplex PCR; TCRdb's copy has only in-frame clones and leaves some out. From that table come the V and J calls and clone size; the DNA was used to work out D and trimming. Altogether around 160,000 clones are present, around 82% being singletons, with the ten largest covering under 15%.

The rearrangement joins TRBV12-3 or TRBV12-4 to TRBJ1-1; D is ambiguous. The TCR was taken from a man aged 55 to 70 with active or convalescent COVID-19. The sequenced sample consisted of peripheral blood. For the CDR3, the DNA is TGTGCCAGCAGTTTCGGTCGCTCTGAAGCTTTCTTT. Its translation: CASSFGRSEAFF.